This T cell receptor (beta chain) was captured by sequencing in a study of human T cells and chemical hapten exposure. The study, taken as a whole, reports: TCRs at a frequency above 1 in 1000 stayed unchanged with DPC sensitization.

This clonotype was counted ten times or more. Its matching antigen is unknown. Germline-derived CDR1 and CDR2 are DFQATT and SNEGSKA (reference sequence). The CDR3 has 14 residues. Between the trimmed V and J ends, which lost 0 bases and 1 base, there was a span of 10 bases. Documented time point: patch test 3, about 24 weeks after DPC sensitization. Indicated treatment: therapeutic diphenylcyclopropenone sensitization with weekly scalp DPC. TCRdb processed the RACE reads anew with MiXCR; each CDR3 protein has one entry. This repertoire shows 80,000 to 100,000 distinct CDR3 sequences, 11% found once; its top ten account for about 3.5%.

The chain joins TRBV20-1 to TRBJ2-7; the D gene is possibly TRBD1 (5 bases). This sequence was found in a woman aged 50 to 65 with alopecia areata. Some clones in this sample may be carry-over from other donors' samples. This material consisted of whole blood, taken in connection with sensitization to the hapten diphenylcyclopropenone (DPC). CDR3 in DNA: TGCAGTGCTAGAGATCGCAGGGTATCCTACGAGCAGTACTTC. This sequence encodes CSARDRRVSYEQYF.